This entry is about one T cell receptor beta chain. Germline assignment: CDR1 SGHRS and CDR2 YFSETQ. The CDR3 consists of 13 residues. Trimming cost V 0 bases and J 3 bases, with 6 bases left between them. A multiplex PCR was run with 60 Vbeta primers and 13 Jbeta primers. The method was immunoSEQ multiplex PCR; TCRdb's version includes in-frame clones alone and lacks a portion of them. The profile shows around 64,000 clones, about 85% of them singletons. This sample stems from a study of cytomegalovirus exposure and HLA in healthy donors. Sequencing was carried out using PBMCs. The clonotype was recovered from a female donor in good health and CMV-seronegative. This rearrangement joins TRBV5-1 to TRBJ1-1; D unclear. For the CDR3, the DNA is TGCGCCAGCAGCTTGGGGGAGGACACTGAAGCTTTCTTT. Translation gives CASSLGEDTEAFF.